A selection of T cell receptor beta chains follows, all from one sample in a study of cytomegalovirus exposure and HLA in healthy donors. Method: immunoSEQ multiplex PCR; TCRdb's copy keeps in-frame clones and lacks some. The data show some 180,000 clones, 76% seen once. The sample was PBMCs. These receptors all come from a man between 18 and 29 years old in good health and CMV-seronegative. Both conserved end residues are part of each CDR3. Each record gives: clone size, V gene, J gene, D gene, CDR3 protein, CDR3 DNA. The D gene is left open where the match is weak. For some rows the clone size is stated as once, few or many, or as a class when expanded; others skip it.

few	TRBV10-1	TRBJ1-4	-	CASSESLGREKLFF	TGCGCCAGCAGTGAGTCGCTGGGGAGGGAAAAACTGTTTTTT
-	TRBV6-6	TRBJ2-7	-	CARGGQIDEQYF	TGTGCCAGGGGGGGACAGATAGACGAGCAGTACTTC
-	TRBV6-5	TRBJ2-5	TRBD2	CASSYSSGGEETQYF	TGTGCCAGCAGTTACTCTAGCGGGGGTGAAGAGACCCAGTACTTC
-	TRBV9	TRBJ2-1	TRBD1	CASSARGQGAYNEQFF	TGTGCCAGCAGCGCGCGGGGACAGGGGGCTTACAATGAGCAGTTCTTC
-	TRBV5-8	TRBJ2-1	TRBD1	CASSQGQGPYNEQFF	TGTGCCAGCAGCCAAGGACAGGGGCCCTACAATGAGCAGTTCTTC
once	TRBV19	TRBJ1-1	TRBD1	CASSIGQGWAEAFF	TGTGCCAGTAGTATAGGACAGGGTTGGGCTGAAGCTTTCTTT
-	TRBV28	TRBJ2-7	-	CATSLPIGVSYEQYF	TGTGCCACCAGTTTACCGATAGGGGTCTCCTACGAGCAGTACTTC
-	TRBV27	TRBJ2-7	TRBD2	CASSLAPSSGGAREQYF	TGTGCCAGCAGTTTAGCCCCTTCTAGCGGGGGGGCTCGAGAGCAGTACTTC
few	TRBV6-1	TRBJ2-7	-	CASSESHYEQYF	TGTGCCAGCAGTGAGAGCCACTACGAGCAGTACTTC
-	TRBV4-1	TRBJ1-2	TRBD1	CASSQPGQGALYGYTF	TGCGCCAGCAGCCAACCGGGGCAGGGGGCTCTCTATGGCTACACCTTC
-	TRBV5-1	TRBJ2-1	-	CASSLVQETYNEQFF	TGCGCCAGCAGCTTGGTTCAGGAAACCTACAATGAGCAGTTCTTC
once	TRBV30	TRBJ2-5	TRBD2	CAWRPRLAGGRETQYF	TGTGCCTGGAGGCCAAGACTAGCGGGGGGGCGCGAGACCCAGTACTTC
-	TRBV7-9	TRBJ1-2	-	CASNGGSGVYGYTF	TGTGCCAGCAATGGGGGATCGGGGGTCTATGGCTACACCTTC
-	TRBV15	TRBJ1-1	-	CATRRQEFSNTEAFF	TGTGCCACTCGTCGACAGGAATTTTCGAACACTGAAGCTTTCTTT
few	TRBV30	TRBJ2-2	-	CAWSVKARTGELFF	TGTGCCTGGAGTGTTAAAGCCCGCACCGGGGAGCTGTTTTTT
-	TRBV10-3	TRBJ2-1	-	CAISSGTYNEQFF	TGTGCCATCTCGAGCGGAACCTACAATGAGCAGTTCTTC
-	TRBV7-8	TRBJ1-6	-	CASSLSANSPLHF	TGTGCCAGCAGCTTAAGCGCTAATTCACCCCTCCACTTT
-	TRBV12-2	TRBJ2-7	-	CASRSARGYEQYF	TGTGCAAGTCGCTCCGCAAGGGGGTACGAGCAGTACTTC
-	TRBV7-9	TRBJ1-2	TRBD1	CASSLGPPRQGGYGYTF	TGTGCCAGCAGCTTAGGACCCCCCCGACAGGGGGGATATGGCTACACCTTC
few	TRBV19	TRBJ2-5	TRBD2	CASSMGLAGGQTQYF	TGTGCCAGTAGTATGGGACTAGCGGGTGGGCAGACCCAGTACTTC
once	TRBV5-1	TRBJ1-4	TRBD1	CASSTAGQGNEKLFF	TGCGCCAGCAGCACGGCGGGACAGGGTAATGAAAAACTGTTTTTT
-	TRBV6-5	TRBJ2-3	TRBD2	CASSIAGGAADTQYF	TGTGCCAGCAGTATAGCGGGGGGAGCGGCAGATACGCAGTATTTT
few	TRBV7-8	TRBJ1-2	-	CASSLLISGVYGYTF	TGTGCCAGCAGCTTGTTGATCTCAGGGGTCTATGGCTACACCTTC
few	TRBV5-1	TRBJ2-2	TRBD2	CASSLAGTSGRGTGELFF	TGCGCCAGCAGCTTGGCCGGGACTAGCGGGAGAGGGACCGGGGAGCTGTTTTTT
-	TRBV11-2	TRBJ2-3	TRBD2	CASSVAGGPPDTQYF	TGTGCCAGCAGCGTAGCGGGAGGGCCGCCCGATACGCAGTATTTT
-	TRBV10-3	TRBJ2-7	-	CATRTDTYEQYF	TGTGCCACTAGGACAGACACCTACGAGCAGTACTTC
-	TRBV9	TRBJ2-1	-	CASSTGSNEQFF	TGTGCCAGCAGCACAGGGTCCAATGAGCAGTTCTTC
-	TRBV19	TRBJ1-3	TRBD1	CASTLDRTGNTIYF	TGTGCCAGTACCCTGGACAGGACTGGAAACACCATATATTTT
-	TRBV11-2	TRBJ1-1	-	CASSLKWGNTEAFF	TGTGCCAGCAGCCTCAAATGGGGCAACACTGAAGCTTTCTTT
-	TRBV28	TRBJ1-5	TRBD1	CASSATGARIQPQHF	TGTGCCAGCAGCGCGACAGGGGCGCGTATTCAGCCCCAGCATTTT
-	TRBV7-9	TRBJ1-1	TRBD1	CASSWDREAFF	TGTGCCAGCAGCTGGGACAGGGAAGCTTTCTTT
-	TRBV5-4	TRBJ2-7	TRBD1	CASSSPGQGTYEQYF	TGTGCCAGCAGCTCCCCGGGACAGGGCACCTACGAGCAGTACTTC
once	TRBV9	TRBJ2-1	TRBD1	CASSGPRDRPYNEQFF	TGTGCCAGCAGCGGCCCCCGGGACAGACCGTACAATGAGCAGTTCTTC
-	TRBV30	TRBJ2-7	-	CAWSVLHEQYF	TGTGCCTGGAGTGTACTGCACGAGCAGTACTTC
-	TRBV19	TRBJ2-7	TRBD2	CASSTPRLAGRPYEQYF	TGTGCCAGTAGTACCCCGCGGTTAGCGGGAAGGCCCTACGAGCAGTACTTC
-	TRBV25-1	TRBJ2-7	-	CASTGAYEQYF	TGTGCCAGCACAGGGGCCTACGAGCAGTACTTC
once	TRBV2	TRBJ1-1	-	CASSERSVGATEAFF	TGTGCCAGCAGTGAAAGGTCCGTTGGGGCGACTGAAGCTTTCTTT